The next 12 T cell receptor beta chains were all read from a single sample in a study of T cell responses to AZD1222 COVID-19 vaccine. The protocol was immunoSEQ multiplex PCR, while the TCRdb copy is restricted to in-frame clones and leaves out a portion. The sample lists about 100,000 clones; 88% were seen once. The material sequenced was peripheral blood, taken on day 0 of AZD1222 vaccination. The receptors here all came from an adult in good health.

V gene TRBV7-2 combines with J gene TRBJ1-4; TRBD1 agrees at 10 bases. V shed 2 bases and J 7 bases; nucleotides not matched to a gene: 4. This CDR3 region has 15 residues. Looked up from germline, CDR1 is SGHTA and CDR2 is FQGNSA. The CDR3 sequence: CASSLPGQGFEKLFF. DNA of the CDR3: TGTGCCAGCAGCTTACCGGGACAGGGGTTTGAAAAACTGTTTTTT. The full variable domain, completed using reference TRBV7-2 and TRBJ1-4, is GAGVSQSPSNKVTEKGKDVELRCDPISGHTALYWYRQSLGQGLEFLIYFQGNSAPDKSGLPSDRFSAERTGGSVSTLTIQRTQQEDSAVYLCASSLPGQGFEKLFFGSGTQLSVL.

The chain recombines TRBV6-2 or TRBV6-3 with TRBJ2-3; D is unresolved. V was pared by 6 bases and J by 0 bases, with 10 bases between. The CDR3 has 14 residues. Per the germline V gene, CDR1 is MNHEY and CDR2 is SVGEGT. The CDR3: CASSRGLSTDTQYF. The CDR3 DNA is TGTGCCAGCAGCAGAGGCTTAAGCACAGATACGCAGTATTTT.

The chain links TRBV27 to TRBJ1-6; D is unresolved. The germline V gene has CDR1 MNHEY and CDR2 SMNVEV (reference sequence). The CDR3 runs to 20 residues. V lost 2 bases, J lost 0 bases, and 20 bases lay in between. The DNA for the CDR3 is TGTGCCAGCAGTTTAACCCCCCGAACTTGGCAGAGCTCCTATAATTCACCCCTCCACTTT. Translated: CASSLTPRTWQSSYNSPLHF.

This chain links TRBV2 with TRBJ1-1, with TRBD1 as a possible D gene (6 bases). Germline V gene sequence: CDR1 SNHLY, CDR2 FYNNEI. This CDR3 is built from 13 residues. The V end was cut by 6 bases, the J end by 1 base, with 9 bases between. In DNA form, the CDR3 reads TGTGCCAGCAGGTTAGGGGGGAACACTGAAGCTTTCTTT. Protein product: CASRLGGNTEAFF.

This clone occurred a few times. The gene calls are TRBV4-1 and TRBJ2-1; D is undetermined. The CDR3 has 15 residues. The germline CDR1 and CDR2 sequences are MGHRA and YSYEKL. V was shortened by 3 bases and J by 3 bases, with 12 bases between the two germline ends. CDR3 bases: TGCGCCAGCAGCCAGCCCCTAGGGATCTACAATGAGCAGTTCTTC. Its protein is CASSQPLGIYNEQFF.

The V gene is TRBV4-3, the J gene TRBJ2-2, with TRBD2 as a possible D gene (7 bases). V gave up 0 bases and J gave up 7 bases, with 21 bases separating them. Germline V gene lookup returns CDR1 LGHNA and CDR2 YSLEER. This CDR3 is 18 amino acids long. In DNA form, the CDR3 reads TGCGCCAGCAGCCAAGATCCCTCGGGGGGCGCGATTAGCGGGGAGCTGTTTTTT. Its protein product is CASSQDPSGGAISGELFF.

The chain couples TRBV5-4 to TRBJ1-2, with 11 bases that match TRBD1. CDR1 and CDR2 from the germline V gene are SGHNT and YYREEE (reference sequence). V lost 4 bases to trimming and J lost 2 bases; unmatched junction nucleotides: 4. The CDR3 contains 15 residues. The CDR3 DNA sequence: TGTGCCAGCAGCCTGGACAGGGGGCGCAACTATGGCTACACCTTC. Its translation: CASSLDRGRNYGYTF.

This chain joins TRBV15 and TRBJ1-4; D gene uncertain. This CDR3 contains 13 residues. V lost 0 bases and J lost 8, with 7 bases in between. Looked up from germline, CDR1 is LNHNV and CDR2 is YYDKDF (reference sequence). The CDR3 protein is CATSRESREKLFF. CDR3 nucleotides: TGTGCCACCAGCAGAGAATCGCGGGAAAAACTGTTTTTT.

This CDR3 reads CASSPAGAEQETQYF. In nucleotides, the CDR3 is TGTGCCAGCAGCCCAGCCGGGGCAGAACAAGAGACCCAGTACTTC. The V call is TRBV9, the J call TRBJ2-5; D may be TRBD1 or TRBD2 (5 bases each). The CDR3 has 15 amino acids. Germline V lookup: CDR1 SGDLS, CDR2 YYNGEE. The germline V and J ends were trimmed by 4 bases and 2 bases, with 15 bases remaining between them.

This chain joins TRBV11-3 and TRBJ2-1; the match to TRBD2 covers 9 bases. Germline CDR1 and CDR2: SGHNT and YENEEA. V shed 3 bases and J 6 bases; nucleotides not matched to a gene: 6. The CDR3 has 15 residues. CDR3 region: CASSLSGGRANEQFF. The CDR3 nucleotides read TGTGCCAGCAGCTTGAGTGGCGGGAGGGCCAATGAGCAGTTCTTC.

The J gene is TRBJ2-7, the V gene TRBV5-8, with no clear D. V shed 4 bases and J shed 3 bases, with 8 bases lying between them. The CDR3 runs to 12 residues. The germline gives CDR1 SGHTS, CDR2 YDEGEE. CDR3 DNA sequence: TGTGCCAGCAGCGCCTACATCTACGAGCAGTACTTC. It specifies CASSAYIYEQYF.

This clone was seen only once. CDR3 coding DNA: TGTGCCAGCAGAACAGGGGACAGCTCCTACAATGAGCAGTTCTTC. Protein product: CASRTGDSSYNEQFF. The chain couples TRBV28 to TRBJ2-1; 7 bases agree with TRBD1. Trimming at V came to 6 bases and at J to 0 bases, leaving 5 bases not matched to a gene. Germline V lookup: CDR1 MDHEN, CDR2 SYDVKM. The CDR3 spans 15 residues.